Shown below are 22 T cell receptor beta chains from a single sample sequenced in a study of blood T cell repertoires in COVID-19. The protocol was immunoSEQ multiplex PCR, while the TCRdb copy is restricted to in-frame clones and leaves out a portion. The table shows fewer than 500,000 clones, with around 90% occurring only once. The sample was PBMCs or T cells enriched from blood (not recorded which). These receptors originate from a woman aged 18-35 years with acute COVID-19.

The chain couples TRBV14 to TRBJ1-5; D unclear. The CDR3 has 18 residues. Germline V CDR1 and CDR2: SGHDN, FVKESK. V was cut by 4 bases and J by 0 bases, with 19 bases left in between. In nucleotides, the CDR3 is TGTGCCAGCAGCCCCCGACGGAGGCCCATAGTTAGCAATCAGCCCCAGCATTTT. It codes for CASSPRRRPIVSNQPQHF.

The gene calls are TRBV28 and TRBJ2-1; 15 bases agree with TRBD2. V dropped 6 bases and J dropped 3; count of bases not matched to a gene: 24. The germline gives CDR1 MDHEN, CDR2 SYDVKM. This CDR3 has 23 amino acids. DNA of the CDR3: TGTGCCAGCAGCTCAACCGGACTAGCGGGAGGGCCCAGCTGGGGGTTTGGCTACAATGAGCAGTTCTTC. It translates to CASSSTGLAGGPSWGFGYNEQFF.

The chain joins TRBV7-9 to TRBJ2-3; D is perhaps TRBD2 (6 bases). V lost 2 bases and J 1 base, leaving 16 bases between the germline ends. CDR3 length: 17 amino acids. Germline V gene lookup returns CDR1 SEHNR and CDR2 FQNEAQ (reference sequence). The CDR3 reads CASSLPLGLDGTDTQYF. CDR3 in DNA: TGTGCCAGCAGCTTACCCCTGGGACTTGACGGCACAGATACGCAGTATTTT.

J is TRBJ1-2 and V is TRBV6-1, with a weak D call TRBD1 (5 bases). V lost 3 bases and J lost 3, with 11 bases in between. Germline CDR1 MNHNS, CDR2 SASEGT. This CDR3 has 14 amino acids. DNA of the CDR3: TGTGCCAGCAGTGAGGGGGGGTCCCACTATGGCTACACCTTC. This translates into CASSEGGSHYGYTF.

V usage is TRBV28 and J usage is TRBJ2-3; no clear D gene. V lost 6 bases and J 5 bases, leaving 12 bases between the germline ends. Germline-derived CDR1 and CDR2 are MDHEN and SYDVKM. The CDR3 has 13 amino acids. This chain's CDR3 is CASSLGLGDTQYF. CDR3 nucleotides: TGTGCCAGCAGCCTGGGCCTGGGAGATACGCAGTATTTT.

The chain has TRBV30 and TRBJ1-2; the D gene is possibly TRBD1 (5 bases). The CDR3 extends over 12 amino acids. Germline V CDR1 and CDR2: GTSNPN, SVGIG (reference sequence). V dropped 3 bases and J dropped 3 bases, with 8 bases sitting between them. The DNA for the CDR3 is TGTGCCTGGAGCCCGGGGGACTATGGCTACACCTTC. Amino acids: CAWSPGDYGYTF.

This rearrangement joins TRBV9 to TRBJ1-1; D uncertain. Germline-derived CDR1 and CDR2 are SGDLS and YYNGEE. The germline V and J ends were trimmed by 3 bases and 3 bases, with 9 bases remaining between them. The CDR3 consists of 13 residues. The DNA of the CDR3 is TGTGCCAGCAGCGCCGGGAGTTACACTGAAGCTTTCTTT. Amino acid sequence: CASSAGSYTEAFF.

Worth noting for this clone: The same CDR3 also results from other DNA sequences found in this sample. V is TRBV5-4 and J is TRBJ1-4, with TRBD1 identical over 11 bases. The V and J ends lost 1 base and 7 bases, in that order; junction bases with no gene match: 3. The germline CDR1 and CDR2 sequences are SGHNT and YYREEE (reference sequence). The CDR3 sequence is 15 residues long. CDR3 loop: CASSLTGTGGEKLFF. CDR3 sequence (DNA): TGTGCCAGCAGCTTGACCGGGACAGGGGGTGAAAAACTGTTTTTT. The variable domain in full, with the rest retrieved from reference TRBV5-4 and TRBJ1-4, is ETGVTQSPTHLIKTRGQQVTLRCSSQSGHNTVSWYQQALGQGPQFIFQYYREEENGRGNFPPRFSGLQFPNYSSELNVNALELDDSALYLCASSLTGTGGEKLFFGSGTQLSVL.

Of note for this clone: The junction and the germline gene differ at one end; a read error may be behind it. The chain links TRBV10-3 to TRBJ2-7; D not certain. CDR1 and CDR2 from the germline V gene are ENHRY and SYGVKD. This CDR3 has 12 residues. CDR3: CAISESYAVGSF. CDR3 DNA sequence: TGTGCCATCAGTGAGTCGTATGCGGTAGGTAGCTTC.

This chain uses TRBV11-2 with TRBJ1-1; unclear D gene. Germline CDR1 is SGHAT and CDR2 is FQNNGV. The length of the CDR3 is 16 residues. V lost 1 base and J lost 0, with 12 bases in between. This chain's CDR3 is CASSLAPKTVNTEAFF. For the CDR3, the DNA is TGTGCCAGCAGCTTAGCCCCTAAAACAGTGAACACTGAAGCTTTCTTT.

Written as DNA, the CDR3 is TGTGCCAGCAGCCAAGACTTAACTAACTATGGCTACACCTTC. Translated, it gives CASSQDLTNYGYTF. The V gene is TRBV3-1 (or the pseudogene TRBV3-2), the J gene TRBJ1-2, with no clear D. Deletions cut 0 bases from V and 0 bases from J, with 5 bases between. The CDR3 covers 14 residues. Germline V gives CDR1 LGHDT, CDR2 YNNKEL (reference sequence).

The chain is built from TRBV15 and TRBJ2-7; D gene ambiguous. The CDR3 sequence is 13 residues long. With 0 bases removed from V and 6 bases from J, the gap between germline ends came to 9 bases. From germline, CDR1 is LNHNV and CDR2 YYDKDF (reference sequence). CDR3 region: CATSRDPESEQYF. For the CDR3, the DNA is TGTGCCACCAGCAGAGATCCAGAATCCGAGCAGTACTTC.

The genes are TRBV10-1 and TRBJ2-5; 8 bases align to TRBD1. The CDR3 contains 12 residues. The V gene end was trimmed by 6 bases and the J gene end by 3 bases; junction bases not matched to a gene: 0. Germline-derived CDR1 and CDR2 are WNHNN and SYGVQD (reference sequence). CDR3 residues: CASRDREETQYF. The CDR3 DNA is TGCGCCAGCAGGGACAGGGAAGAGACCCAGTACTTC.

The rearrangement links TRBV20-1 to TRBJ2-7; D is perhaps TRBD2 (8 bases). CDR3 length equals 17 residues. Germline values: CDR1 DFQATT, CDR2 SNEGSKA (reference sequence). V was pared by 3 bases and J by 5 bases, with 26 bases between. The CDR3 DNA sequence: TGCAGTGCTAGTAGGGGGCCGGGGGGGAAAAAGGGTGACGAGCAGTACTTC. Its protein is CSASRGPGGKKGDEQYF.

The CDR3 loop is CASSLAGSDTGELFF. The CDR3 nucleotides read TGCGCCAGCAGCTTGGCCGGCAGCGACACCGGGGAGCTGTTTTTT. V and J are TRBV5-1 and TRBJ2-2; D remains unclear. This CDR3 is 15 amino acids long. V was cut by 0 bases and J by 3 bases, with 9 bases left in between. Germline CDR1 reads SGHRS; CDR2 reads YFSETQ.

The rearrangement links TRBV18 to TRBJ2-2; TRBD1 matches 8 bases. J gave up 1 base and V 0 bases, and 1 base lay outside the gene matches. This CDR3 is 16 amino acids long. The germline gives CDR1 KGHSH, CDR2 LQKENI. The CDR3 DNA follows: TGTGCCAGCTCACCACCGGGGACAGGGAACACCGGGGAGCTGTTTTTT. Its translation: CASSPPGTGNTGELFF.

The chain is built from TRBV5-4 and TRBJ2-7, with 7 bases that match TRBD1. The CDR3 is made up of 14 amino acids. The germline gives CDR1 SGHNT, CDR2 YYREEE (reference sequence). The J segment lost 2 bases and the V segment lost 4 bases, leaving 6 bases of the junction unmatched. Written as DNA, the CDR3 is TGTGCCAGCAGCAGAAGACAGGGAACCTACGAGCAGTACTTC. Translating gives CASSRRQGTYEQYF.

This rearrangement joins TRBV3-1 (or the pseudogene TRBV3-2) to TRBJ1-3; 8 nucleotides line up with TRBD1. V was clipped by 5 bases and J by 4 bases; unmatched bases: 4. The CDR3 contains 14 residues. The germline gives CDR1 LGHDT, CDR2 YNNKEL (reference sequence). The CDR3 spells CASSLDRGGNTIYF. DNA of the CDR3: TGTGCCAGCAGCTTAGACAGGGGAGGAAACACCATATATTTT.

The CDR3 loop reads CAWSRQGLPYNEQFF. The CDR3 nucleotides are TGTGCCTGGTCCCGACAGGGTCTTCCCTACAATGAGCAGTTCTTC. This chain connects TRBV30 to TRBJ2-1, with TRBD1 matching over 7 bases. Per the germline V gene, CDR1 is GTSNPN and CDR2 is SVGIG (reference sequence). CDR3 size: 15 residues. V was clipped by 5 bases and J by 2 bases; unmatched bases: 9.

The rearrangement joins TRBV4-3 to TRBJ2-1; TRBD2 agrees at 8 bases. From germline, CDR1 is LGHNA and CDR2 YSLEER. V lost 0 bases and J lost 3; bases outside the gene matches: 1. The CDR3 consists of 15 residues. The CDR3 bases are TGCGCCAGCAGCCAAGATAGCGGGAACTACAATGAGCAGTTCTTC. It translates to CASSQDSGNYNEQFF.

CDR3 nucleotide sequence: TGTGCCAGCCGTACAGTTACCTACGAGCAGTACTTC. Encoded protein: CASRTVTYEQYF. This chain links TRBV6-5 with TRBJ2-7; D unclear. V was pared by 8 bases and J by 2 bases, with 10 bases between. The germline V gene encodes CDR1 MNHEY and CDR2 SVGAGI. CDR3 length: 12 residues.

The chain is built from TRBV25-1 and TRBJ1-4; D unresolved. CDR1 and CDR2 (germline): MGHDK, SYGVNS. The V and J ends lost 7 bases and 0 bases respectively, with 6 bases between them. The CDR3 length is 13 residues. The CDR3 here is CASNGATNEKLFF. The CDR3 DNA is TGTGCCAGCAACGGGGCAACTAATGAAAAACTGTTTTTT.